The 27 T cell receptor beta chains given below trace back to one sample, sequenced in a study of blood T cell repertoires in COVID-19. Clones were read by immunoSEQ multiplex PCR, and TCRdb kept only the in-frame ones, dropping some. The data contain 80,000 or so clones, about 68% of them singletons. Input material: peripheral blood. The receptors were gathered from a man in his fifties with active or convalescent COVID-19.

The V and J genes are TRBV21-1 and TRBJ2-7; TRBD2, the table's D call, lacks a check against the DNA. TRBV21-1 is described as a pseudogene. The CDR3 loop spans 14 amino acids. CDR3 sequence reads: CASSIRIGSYEQYF. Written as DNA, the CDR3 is TGTGCCAGCAGCATTAGGATCGGGAGCTACGAGCAGTACTTC.

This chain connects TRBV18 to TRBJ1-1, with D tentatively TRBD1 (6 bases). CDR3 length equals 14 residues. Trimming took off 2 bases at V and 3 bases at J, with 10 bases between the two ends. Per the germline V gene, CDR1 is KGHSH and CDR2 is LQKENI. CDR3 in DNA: TGTGCCAGCTCACCAGGACAGACTGACACTGAAGCTTTCTTT. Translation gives CASSPGQTDTEAFF. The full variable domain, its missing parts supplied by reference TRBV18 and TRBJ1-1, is NAGVMQNPRHLVRRRGQEARLRCSPMKGHSHVYWYRQLPEEGLKFMVYLQKENIIDESGMPKERFSAEFPKEGPSILRIQQVVRGDSAAYFCASSPGQTDTEAFFGQGTRLTVV.

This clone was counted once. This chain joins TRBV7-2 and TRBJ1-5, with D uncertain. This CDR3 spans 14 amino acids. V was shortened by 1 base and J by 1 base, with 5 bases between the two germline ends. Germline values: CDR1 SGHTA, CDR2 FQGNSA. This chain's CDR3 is CASSLDGSNQPQHF. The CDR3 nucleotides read TGTGCCAGCAGCTTAGACGGGAGCAATCAGCCCCAGCATTTT.

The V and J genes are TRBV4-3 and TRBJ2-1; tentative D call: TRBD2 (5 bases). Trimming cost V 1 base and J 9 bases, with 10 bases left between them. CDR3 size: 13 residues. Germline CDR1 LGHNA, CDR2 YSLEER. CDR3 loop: CASSQGTRVEQFF. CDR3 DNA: TGCGCCAGCAGCCAAGGGACGAGGGTTGAGCAGTTCTTC.

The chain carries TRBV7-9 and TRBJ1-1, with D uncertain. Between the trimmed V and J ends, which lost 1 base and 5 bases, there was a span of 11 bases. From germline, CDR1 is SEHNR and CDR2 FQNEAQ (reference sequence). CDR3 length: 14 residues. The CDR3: CASSLGGSRTEAFF. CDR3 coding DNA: TGTGCCAGCAGCTTAGGAGGTAGCCGGACTGAAGCTTTCTTT.

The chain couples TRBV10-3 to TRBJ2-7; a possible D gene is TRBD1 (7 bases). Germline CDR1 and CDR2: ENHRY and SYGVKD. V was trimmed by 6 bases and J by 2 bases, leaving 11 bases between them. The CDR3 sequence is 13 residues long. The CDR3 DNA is TGTGCCATCAGCGGCGGGACAGCCTACGAGCAGTACTTC. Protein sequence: CAISGGTAYEQYF.

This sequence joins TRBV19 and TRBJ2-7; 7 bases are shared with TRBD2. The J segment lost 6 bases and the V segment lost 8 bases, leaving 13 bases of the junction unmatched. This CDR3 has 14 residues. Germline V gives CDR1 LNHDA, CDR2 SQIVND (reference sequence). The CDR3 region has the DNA TGTGCCAGTGGCCCAGGCGGGGGTCTCGGCGAGCAGTACTTC. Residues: CASGPGGGLGEQYF. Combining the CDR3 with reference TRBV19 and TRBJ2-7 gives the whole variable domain DGGITQSPKYLFRKEGQNVTLSCEQNLNHDAMYWYRQDPGQGLRLIYYSQIVNDFQKGDIAEGYSVSREKKESFPLTVTSAQKNPTAFYLCASGPGGGLGEQYFGPGTRLTVT.

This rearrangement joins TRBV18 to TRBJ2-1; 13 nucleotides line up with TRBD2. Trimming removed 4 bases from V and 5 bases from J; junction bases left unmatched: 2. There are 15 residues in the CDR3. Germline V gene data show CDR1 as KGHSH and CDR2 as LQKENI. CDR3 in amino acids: CASSLTSGGDNEQFF. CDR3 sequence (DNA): TGTGCCAGCTCACTTACTAGCGGGGGGGACAATGAGCAGTTCTTC. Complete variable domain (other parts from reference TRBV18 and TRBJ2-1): NAGVMQNPRHLVRRRGQEARLRCSPMKGHSHVYWYRQLPEEGLKFMVYLQKENIIDESGMPKERFSAEFPKEGPSILRIQQVVRGDSAAYFCASSLTSGGDNEQFFGPGTRLTVL.

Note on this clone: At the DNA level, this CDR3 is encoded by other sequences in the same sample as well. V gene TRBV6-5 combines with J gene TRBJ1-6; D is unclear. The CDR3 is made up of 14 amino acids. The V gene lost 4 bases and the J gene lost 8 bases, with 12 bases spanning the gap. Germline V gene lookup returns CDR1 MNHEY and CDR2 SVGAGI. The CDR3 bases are TGTGCCAGCAGTTCCTCCCGGCGGGATTCACCCCTCCACTTT. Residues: CASSSSRRDSPLHF.

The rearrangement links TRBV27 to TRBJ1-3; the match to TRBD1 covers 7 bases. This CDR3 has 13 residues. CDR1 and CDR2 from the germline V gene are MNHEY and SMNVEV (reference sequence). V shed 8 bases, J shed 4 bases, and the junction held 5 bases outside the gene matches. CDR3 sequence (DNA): TGTGCCAGCCGGGGACAGTTGGGAAACACCATATATTTT. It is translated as CASRGQLGNTIYF.

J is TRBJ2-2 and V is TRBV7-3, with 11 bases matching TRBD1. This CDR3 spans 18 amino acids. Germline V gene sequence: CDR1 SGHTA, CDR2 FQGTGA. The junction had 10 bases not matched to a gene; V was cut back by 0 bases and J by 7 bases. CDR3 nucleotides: TGTGCCAGCAGCTTAACCCCCCGGACAGGGGGCCGGGACGGGGAGCTGTTTTTT. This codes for CASSLTPRTGGRDGELFF.

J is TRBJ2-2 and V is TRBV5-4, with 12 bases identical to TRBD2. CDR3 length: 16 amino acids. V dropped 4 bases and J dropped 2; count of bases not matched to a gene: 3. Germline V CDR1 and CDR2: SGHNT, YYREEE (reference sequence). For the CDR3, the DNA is TGTGCCAGCAGCCCGACTAGCGGGGGAAACACCGGGGAGCTGTTTTTT. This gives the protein CASSPTSGGNTGELFF.

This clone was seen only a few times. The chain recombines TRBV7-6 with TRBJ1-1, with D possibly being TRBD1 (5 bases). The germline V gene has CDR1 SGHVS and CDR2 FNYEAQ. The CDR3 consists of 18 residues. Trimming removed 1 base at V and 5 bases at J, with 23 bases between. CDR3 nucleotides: TGTGCCAGCAGCTTAGATGGGGCAGGGATGACACTGTGGACTGAAGCTTTCTTT. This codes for CASSLDGAGMTLWTEAFF. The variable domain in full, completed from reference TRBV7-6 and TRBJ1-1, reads GAGVSQSPRYKVTKRGQDVALRCDPISGHVSLYWYRQALGQGPEFLTYFNYEAQQDKSGLPNDRFSAERPEGSISTLTIQRTEQRDSAMYRCASSLDGAGMTLWTEAFFGQGTRLTVV.

The CDR3 region has the DNA TGTGCCAGCAAGGGACAGGCCTCCTACGAGCAGTACTTC. Its protein product is CASKGQASYEQYF. The V call is TRBV2, the J call TRBJ2-7; 8 bases are shared with TRBD1. V trimming: 7 bases; J trimming: 0 bases; junction bases outside the gene matches: 2. CDR1 SNHLY and CDR2 FYNNEI come from the germline V gene. This CDR3 contains 13 residues.

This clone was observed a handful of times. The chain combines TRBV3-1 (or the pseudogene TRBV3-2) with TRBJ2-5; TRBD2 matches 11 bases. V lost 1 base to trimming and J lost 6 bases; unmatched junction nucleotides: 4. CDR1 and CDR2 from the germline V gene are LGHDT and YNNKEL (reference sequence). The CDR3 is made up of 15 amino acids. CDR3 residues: CASSQVAGGPQTQYF. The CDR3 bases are TGTGCCAGCAGCCAAGTAGCGGGGGGGCCCCAGACCCAGTACTTC.

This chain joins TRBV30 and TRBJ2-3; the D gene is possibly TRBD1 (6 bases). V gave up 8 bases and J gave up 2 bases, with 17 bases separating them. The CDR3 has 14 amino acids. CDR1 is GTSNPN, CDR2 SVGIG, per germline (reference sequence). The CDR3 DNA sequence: TGTGCCCTGACCCCGGGACAAAACACAGATACGCAGTATTTT. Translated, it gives CALTPGQNTDTQYF.

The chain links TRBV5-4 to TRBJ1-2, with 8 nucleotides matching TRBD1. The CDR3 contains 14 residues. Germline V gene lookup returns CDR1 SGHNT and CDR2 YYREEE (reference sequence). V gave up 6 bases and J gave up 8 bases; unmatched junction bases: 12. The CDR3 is CASTLQGAREGYTF. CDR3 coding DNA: TGTGCCAGCACCCTGCAGGGGGCGCGGGAGGGCTACACCTTC.

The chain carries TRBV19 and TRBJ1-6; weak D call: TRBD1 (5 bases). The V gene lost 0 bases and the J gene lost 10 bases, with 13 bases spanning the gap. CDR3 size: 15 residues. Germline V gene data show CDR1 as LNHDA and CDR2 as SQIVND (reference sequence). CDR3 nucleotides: TGTGCCAGTAGTATAGATTCCGTCGGGGGGTCACCCCTCCACTTT. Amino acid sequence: CASSIDSVGGSPLHF.

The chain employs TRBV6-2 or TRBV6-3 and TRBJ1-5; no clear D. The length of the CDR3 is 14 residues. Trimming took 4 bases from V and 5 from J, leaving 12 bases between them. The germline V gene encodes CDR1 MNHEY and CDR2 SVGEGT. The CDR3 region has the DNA TGTGCCAGCAGTTCGTCGAGGCTGGATCAGCCCCAGCATTTT. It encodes CASSSSRLDQPQHF.

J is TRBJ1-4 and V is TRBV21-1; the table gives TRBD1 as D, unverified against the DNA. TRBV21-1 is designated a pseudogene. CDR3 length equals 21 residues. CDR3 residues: CASSKGRGRWMAKSSNEKLFF. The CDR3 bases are TGTGCCAGCAGCAAGGGCAGGGGGCGTTGGATGGCCAAATCTTCTAATGAAAAACTGTTTTTT.

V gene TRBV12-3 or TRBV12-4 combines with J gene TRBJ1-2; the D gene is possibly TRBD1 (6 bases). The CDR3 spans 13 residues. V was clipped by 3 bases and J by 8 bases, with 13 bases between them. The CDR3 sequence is CASSFLRGKGYTF. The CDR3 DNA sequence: TGTGCCAGCAGTTTCCTCAGGGGCAAGGGCTACACCTTC.

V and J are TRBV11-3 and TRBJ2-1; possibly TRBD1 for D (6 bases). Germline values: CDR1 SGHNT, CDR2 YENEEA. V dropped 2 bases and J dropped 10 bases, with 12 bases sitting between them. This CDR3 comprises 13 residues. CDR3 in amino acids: CASSLSGTNEQFF. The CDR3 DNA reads TGTGCCAGCAGCTTATCCGGGACAAACGAGCAGTTCTTC.

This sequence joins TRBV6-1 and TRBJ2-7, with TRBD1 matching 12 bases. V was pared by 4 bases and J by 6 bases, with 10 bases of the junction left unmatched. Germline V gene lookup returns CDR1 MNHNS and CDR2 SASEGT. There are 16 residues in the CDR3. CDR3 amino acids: CASSGGGTGGFREQYF. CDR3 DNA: TGTGCCAGCAGTGGAGGGGGGACAGGGGGCTTCCGCGAGCAGTACTTC.

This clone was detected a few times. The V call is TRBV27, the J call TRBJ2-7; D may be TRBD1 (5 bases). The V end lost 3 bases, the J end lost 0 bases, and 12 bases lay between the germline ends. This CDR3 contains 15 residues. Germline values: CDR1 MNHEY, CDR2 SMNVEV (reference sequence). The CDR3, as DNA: TGTGCCAGCAGTTTGCAGGGTTGGAGCTCCTACGAGCAGTACTTC. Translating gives CASSLQGWSSYEQYF.

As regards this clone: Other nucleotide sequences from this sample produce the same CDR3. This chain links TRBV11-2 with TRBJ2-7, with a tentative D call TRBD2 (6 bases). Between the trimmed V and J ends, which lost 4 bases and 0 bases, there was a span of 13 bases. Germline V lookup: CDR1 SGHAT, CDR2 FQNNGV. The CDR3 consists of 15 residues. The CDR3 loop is CASSSGRGSSYEQYF. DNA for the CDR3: TGTGCCAGCAGCTCAGGACGGGGGAGCTCCTACGAGCAGTACTTC.

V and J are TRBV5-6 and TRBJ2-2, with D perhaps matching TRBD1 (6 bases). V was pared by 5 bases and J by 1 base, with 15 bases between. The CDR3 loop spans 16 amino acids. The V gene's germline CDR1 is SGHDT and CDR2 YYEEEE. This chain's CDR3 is CASRDAGTRNTGELFF. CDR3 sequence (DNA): TGTGCCAGCAGGGATGCCGGGACAAGGAACACCGGGGAGCTGTTTTTT.

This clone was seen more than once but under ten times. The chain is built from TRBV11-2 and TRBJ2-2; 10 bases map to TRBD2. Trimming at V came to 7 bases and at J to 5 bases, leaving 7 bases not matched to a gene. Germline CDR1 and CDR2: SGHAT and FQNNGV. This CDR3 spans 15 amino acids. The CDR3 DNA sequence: TGTGCCAGCATCCCGACTAGCGGGCGTACCGGGGAGCTGTTTTTT. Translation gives CASIPTSGRTGELFF. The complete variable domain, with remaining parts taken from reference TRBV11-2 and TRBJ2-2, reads EAGVAQSPRYKIIEKRQSVAFWCNPISGHATLYWYQQILGQGPKLLIQFQNNGVVDDSQLPKDRFSAERLKGVDSTLKIQPAKLEDSAVYLCASIPTSGRTGELFFGEGSRLTVL.